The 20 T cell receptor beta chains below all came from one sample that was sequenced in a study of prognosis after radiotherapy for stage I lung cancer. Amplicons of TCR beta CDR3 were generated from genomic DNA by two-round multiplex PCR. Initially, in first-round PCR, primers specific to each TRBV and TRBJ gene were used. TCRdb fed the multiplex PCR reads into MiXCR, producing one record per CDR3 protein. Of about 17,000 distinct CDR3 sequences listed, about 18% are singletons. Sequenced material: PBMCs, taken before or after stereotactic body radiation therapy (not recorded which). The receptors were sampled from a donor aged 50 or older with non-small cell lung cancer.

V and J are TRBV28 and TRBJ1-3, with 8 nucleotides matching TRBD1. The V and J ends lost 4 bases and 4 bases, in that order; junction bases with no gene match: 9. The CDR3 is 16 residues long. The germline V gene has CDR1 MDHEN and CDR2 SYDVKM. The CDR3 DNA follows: TGTGCCAGCAGTTCATGGCAGGGGGCGCAAGGAAACACCATATATTTT. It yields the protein CASSSWQGAQGNTIYF.

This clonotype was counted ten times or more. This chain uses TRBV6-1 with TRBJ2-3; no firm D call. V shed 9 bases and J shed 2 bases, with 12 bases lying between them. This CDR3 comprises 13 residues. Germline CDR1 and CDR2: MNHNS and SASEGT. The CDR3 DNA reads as TGTGCCAGTATATCATCGGACACAGATACGCAGTATTTT. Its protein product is CASISSDTDTQYF.

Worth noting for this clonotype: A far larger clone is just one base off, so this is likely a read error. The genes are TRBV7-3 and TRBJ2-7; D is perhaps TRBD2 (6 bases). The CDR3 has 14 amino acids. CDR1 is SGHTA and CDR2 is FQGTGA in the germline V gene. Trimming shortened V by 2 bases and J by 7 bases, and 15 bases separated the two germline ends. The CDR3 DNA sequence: TGTGCCAGCAGCTTATCGGGACTTTACAATGAGCAGTACTTC. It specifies CASSLSGLYNEQYF.

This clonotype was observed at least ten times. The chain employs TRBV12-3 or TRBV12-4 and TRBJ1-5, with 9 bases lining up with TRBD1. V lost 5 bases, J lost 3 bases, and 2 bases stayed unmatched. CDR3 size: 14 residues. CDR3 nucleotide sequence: TGTGCCAGCAGTAGACAGGGGGTCAATCAGCCCCAGCATTTT. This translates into CASSRQGVNQPQHF.

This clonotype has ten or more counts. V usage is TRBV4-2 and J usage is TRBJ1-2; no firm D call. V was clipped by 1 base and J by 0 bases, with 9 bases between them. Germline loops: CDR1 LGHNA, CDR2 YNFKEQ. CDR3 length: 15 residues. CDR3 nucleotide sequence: TGTGCCAGCAGCCAAGCACACTCGGCTAACTATGGCTACACCTTC. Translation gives CASSQAHSANYGYTF.

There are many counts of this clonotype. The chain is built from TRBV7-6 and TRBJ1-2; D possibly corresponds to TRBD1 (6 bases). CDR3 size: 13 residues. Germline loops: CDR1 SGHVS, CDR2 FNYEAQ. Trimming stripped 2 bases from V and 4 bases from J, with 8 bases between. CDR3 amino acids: CASSLHRAYGYTF. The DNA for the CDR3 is TGTGCCAGCAGCTTACACAGGGCCTATGGCTACACCTTC.

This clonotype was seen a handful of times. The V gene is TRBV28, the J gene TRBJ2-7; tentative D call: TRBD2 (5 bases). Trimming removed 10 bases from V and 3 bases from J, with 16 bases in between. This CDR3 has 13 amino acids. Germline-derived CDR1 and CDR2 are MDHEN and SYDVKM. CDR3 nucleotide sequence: TGTGCCATCCGAGGGTTATCGGACTACGAGCAGTACTTC. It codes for CAIRGLSDYEQYF.

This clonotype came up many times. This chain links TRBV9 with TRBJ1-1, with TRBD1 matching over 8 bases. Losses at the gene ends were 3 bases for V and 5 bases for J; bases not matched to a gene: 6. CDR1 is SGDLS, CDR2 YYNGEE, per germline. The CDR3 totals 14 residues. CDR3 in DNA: TGTGCCAGCAGCGCGGGACAGGATAGGACTGAAGCTTTCTTT. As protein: CASSAGQDRTEAFF.

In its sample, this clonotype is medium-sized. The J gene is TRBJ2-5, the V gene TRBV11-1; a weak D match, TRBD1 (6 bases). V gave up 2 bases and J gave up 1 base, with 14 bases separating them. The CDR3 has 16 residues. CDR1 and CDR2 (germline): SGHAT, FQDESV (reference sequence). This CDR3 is CASSLRIQGIQETQYF. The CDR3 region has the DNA TGTGCCAGCAGCTTACGAATCCAGGGGATCCAAGAGACCCAGTACTTC.

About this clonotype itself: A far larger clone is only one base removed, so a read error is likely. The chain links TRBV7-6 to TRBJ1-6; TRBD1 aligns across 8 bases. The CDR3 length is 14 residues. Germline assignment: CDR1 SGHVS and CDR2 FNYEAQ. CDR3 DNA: TGTGTCAGCAGCCGAACAGGGGGGAATTCACCCCTCCACTTT. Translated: CVSSRTGGNSPLHF.

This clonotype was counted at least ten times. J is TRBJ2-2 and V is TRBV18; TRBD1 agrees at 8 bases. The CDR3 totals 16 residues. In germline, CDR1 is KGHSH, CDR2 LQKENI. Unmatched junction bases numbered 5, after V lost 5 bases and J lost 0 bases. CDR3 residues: CASSYDRGANTGELFF. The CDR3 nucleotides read TGTGCCAGCTCATATGACAGGGGCGCGAACACCGGGGAGCTGTTTTTT.

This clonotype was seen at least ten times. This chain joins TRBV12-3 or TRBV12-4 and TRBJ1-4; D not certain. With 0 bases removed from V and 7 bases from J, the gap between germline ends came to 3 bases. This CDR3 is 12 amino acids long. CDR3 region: CASSLAPEKLFF. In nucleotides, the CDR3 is TGTGCCAGCAGTTTAGCGCCTGAAAAACTGTTTTTT.

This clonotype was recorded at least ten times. The CDR3 loop reads CASSQEDRAGNTIYF. The CDR3 nucleotides are TGCGCCAGCAGCCAGGAGGACAGGGCTGGAAACACCATATATTTT. This chain connects TRBV4-3 to TRBJ1-3, with 8 bases aligning to TRBD1. Trimming took 3 bases from V and 2 from J; bases not matched to a gene: 3. The CDR3 consists of 15 residues. Per germline, CDR1 LGHNA and CDR2 YSLEER.

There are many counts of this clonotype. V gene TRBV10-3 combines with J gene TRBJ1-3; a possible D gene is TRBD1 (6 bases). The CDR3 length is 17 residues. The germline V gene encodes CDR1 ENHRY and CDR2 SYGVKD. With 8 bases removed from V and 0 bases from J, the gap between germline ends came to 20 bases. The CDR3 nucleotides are TGTGCCATCCTCGATCCGTCGGGGGCCCACTCTGGAAACACCATATATTTT. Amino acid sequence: CAILDPSGAHSGNTIYF.

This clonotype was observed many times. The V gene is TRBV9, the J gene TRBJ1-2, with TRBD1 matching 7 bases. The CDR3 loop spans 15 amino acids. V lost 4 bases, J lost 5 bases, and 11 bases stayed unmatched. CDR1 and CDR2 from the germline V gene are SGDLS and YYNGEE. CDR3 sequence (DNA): TGTGCCAGCAGCCATAAGACAGGGCCAACGTATGGCTACACCTTC. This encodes CASSHKTGPTYGYTF.

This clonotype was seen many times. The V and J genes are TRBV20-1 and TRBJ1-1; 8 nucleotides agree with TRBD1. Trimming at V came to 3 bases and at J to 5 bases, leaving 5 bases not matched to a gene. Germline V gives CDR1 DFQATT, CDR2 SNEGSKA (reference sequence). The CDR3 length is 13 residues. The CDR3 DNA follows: TGCAGTGCTAGTCCCACAGGGGGGACTGAAGCTTTCTTT. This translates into CSASPTGGTEAFF.

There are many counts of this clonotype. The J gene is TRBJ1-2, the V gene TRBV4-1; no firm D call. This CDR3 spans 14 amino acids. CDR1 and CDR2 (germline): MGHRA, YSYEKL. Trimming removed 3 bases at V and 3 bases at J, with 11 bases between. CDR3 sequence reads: CASSHVGADYGYTF. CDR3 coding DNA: TGCGCCAGCAGCCATGTGGGTGCTGACTATGGCTACACCTTC.

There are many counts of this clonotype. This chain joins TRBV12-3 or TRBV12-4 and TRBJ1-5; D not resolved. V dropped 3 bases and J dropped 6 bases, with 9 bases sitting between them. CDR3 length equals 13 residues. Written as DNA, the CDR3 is TGTGCCAGCAGTTTTAGAGCGGGTCAGCCCCAGCATTTT. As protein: CASSFRAGQPQHF.

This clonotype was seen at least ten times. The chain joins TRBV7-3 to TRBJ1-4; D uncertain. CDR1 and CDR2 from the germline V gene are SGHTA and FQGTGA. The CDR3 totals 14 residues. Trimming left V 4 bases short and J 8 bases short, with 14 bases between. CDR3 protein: CASSSPSRPEKLFF. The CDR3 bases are TGTGCCAGCAGCTCACCCAGCCGGCCGGAAAAACTGTTTTTT. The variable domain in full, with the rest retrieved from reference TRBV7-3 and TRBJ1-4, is GAGVSQTPSNKVTEKGKYVELRCDPISGHTALYWYRQSLGQGPEFLIYFQGTGAADDSGLPNDRFFAVRPEGSVSTLKIQRTERGDSAVYLCASSSPSRPEKLFFGSGTQLSVL.

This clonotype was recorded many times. The CDR3 loop reads CSVGHMNTEAFF. The CDR3 DNA reads as TGCAGCGTTGGACACATGAACACTGAAGCTTTCTTT. The chain uses TRBV29-1 and TRBJ1-1; D is unresolved. Trimming pared 4 bases from V and 0 bases from J, leaving 6 bases between. CDR3 length: 12 amino acids. Germline loops: CDR1 SQVTM, CDR2 ANQGSEA.